These T cell receptor beta chains were read from a single sample in a study of cytomegalovirus exposure and HLA in healthy donors. The method was immunoSEQ multiplex PCR; TCRdb's version includes in-frame clones alone and lacks a portion of them. The sample records about 180,000 clones, around 80% being singletons. The sequencing input was PBMCs. All receptors come from a woman under 40 in good health and CMV-seronegative. CDR3s include the opening cysteine and the closing phenylalanine or tryptophan. Fields, in order: CDR3 protein, CDR3 DNA, D gene, J gene, V gene, clone size. D genes are given only for firm matches. A clone size is listed for some rows: how often the clone was seen (once, few, many), or a class if it is expanded.

CASSYGGGPNYGYTF TGTGCCAGCAGTTATGGCGGAGGGCCCAACTATGGCTACACCTTC - TRBJ1-2 TRBV6-5 -
CASSPNEKLFF TGTGCCAGTAGTCCAAATGAAAAACTGTTTTTT - TRBJ1-4 TRBV19 -
CASSYGTGVTPGELFF TGTGCCAGCAGTTACGGGACGGGGGTTACACCCGGGGAGCTGTTTTTT - TRBJ2-2 TRBV6-5 once
CASSLGLRAFF TGCGCCAGCAGTCTGGGACTTCGCGCTTTCTTT - TRBJ1-1 TRBV23-1 -
CASSVGQGAQYYEKLFF TGTGCCAGCAGCGTAGGGCAGGGGGCGCAGTATTATGAAAAACTGTTTTTT TRBD1 TRBJ1-4 TRBV9 -
CASSRTGVVEKLFF TGCGCCAGCAGCCGGACAGGGGTAGTTGAAAAACTGTTTTTT TRBD1 TRBJ1-4 TRBV4-1 few
CSMAGQTDLFF TGCAGTATGGCGGGGCAGACAGATCTGTTTTTT - TRBJ1-4 TRBV20-1 once
CASRLARKLFF TGTGCAAGTCGCTTAGCTCGGAAACTGTTTTTT - TRBJ1-4 TRBV12-2 -
CSVGRLAAGRSSYEQYF TGCAGCGTTGGTCGACTAGCGGCGGGTCGGTCCTCCTACGAGCAGTACTTC TRBD2 TRBJ2-7 TRBV29-1 -
CASSLGVTGYAYEQYF TGCGCCAGCAGCTTGGGCGTGACAGGGTATGCCTACGAGCAGTACTTC TRBD1 TRBJ2-7 TRBV5-1 -
CASSIASGQSYGYTF TGTGCCAGTAGTATAGCATCGGGACAGAGCTATGGCTACACCTTC TRBD1 TRBJ1-2 TRBV19 -
CATSAGATNEKLFF TGTGCCACCAGCGCAGGGGCAACTAATGAAAAACTGTTTTTT - TRBJ1-4 TRBV15 -
CASSTGQGSTGELFF TGTGCCAGTAGTACCGGACAGGGGAGCACCGGGGAGCTGTTTTTT TRBD1 TRBJ2-2 TRBV19 -
CASSYQSGEYNEQFF TGTGCCAGCAGTTACCAATCGGGGGAGTACAATGAGCAGTTCTTC - TRBJ2-1 TRBV6-5 once
CASSPGQGSSKQFF TGTGCCAGCAGCCCCGGACAGGGGAGCTCAAAGCAGTTCTTC TRBD1 TRBJ2-1 TRBV7-7 once
CASSMTGGGTDTQYF TGTGCCAGCAGCATGACAGGGGGAGGTACAGATACGCAGTATTTT TRBD1 TRBJ2-3 TRBV7-3 -
CASSHRHDTNTGELFF TGCGCCAGCAGCCACCGCCACGACACTAACACCGGGGAGCTGTTTTTT - TRBJ2-2 TRBV4-3 few
CASRPRDRGTDTQYF TGTGCCAGCAGACCCCGGGACAGGGGCACAGATACGCAGTATTTT TRBD1 TRBJ2-3 TRBV27 -
CASSLGTSAYTDTQYF TGTGCCAGCAGCTTGGGGACTAGCGCTTACACAGATACGCAGTATTTT TRBD2 TRBJ2-3 TRBV7-8 once
CAISEPPGQVIEQYF TGTGCCATCAGTGAACCCCCGGGACAGGTTATCGAGCAGTACTTC TRBD1 TRBJ2-7 TRBV10-3 -
CASSARGGANVLTF TGTGCCAGCAGCGCTCGGGGTGGGGCCAACGTCCTGACTTTC - TRBJ2-6 TRBV7-2 -
CAITPGRGAEQYF TGTGCCATCACCCCCGGGCGGGGAGCGGAGCAGTACTTC - TRBJ2-7 TRBV10-3 -
CASSLERVNTEAFF TGTGCCAGCAGCCTCGAACGGGTGAACACTGAAGCTTTCTTT - TRBJ1-1 TRBV7-9 -
CASRSYRGPVYGYTF TGTGCCAGCAGGAGCTACAGGGGGCCTGTCTATGGCTACACCTTC TRBD1 TRBJ1-2 TRBV5-4 -
CASKVNADTEAFF TGTGCCAGCAAAGTTAACGCGGACACTGAAGCTTTCTTT - TRBJ1-1 TRBV6-5 -
CASSPGGGAEYGYTF TGTGCCAGCAGTCCCGGCGGGGGCGCCGAATATGGCTACACCTTC - TRBJ1-2 TRBV6-5 -
CASSLNSRKRQPQHF TGTGCCAGCAGCTTGAACAGCCGGAAGAGACAGCCCCAGCATTTT - TRBJ1-5 TRBV5-6 -
CASSWAGTDTQYF TGCGCCAGCAGCTGGGCGGGGACAGATACGCAGTATTTT - TRBJ2-3 TRBV5-1 -
CASSHPRGPYEQYF TGTGCCAGCAGCCACCCGAGAGGGCCCTACGAGCAGTACTTC - TRBJ2-7 TRBV7-9 once
CASSLEGIQETQYF TGCGCCAGCAGCTTGGAGGGGATTCAAGAGACCCAGTACTTC - TRBJ2-5 TRBV5-1 few
CASSVGVGGVAETQYF TGTGCCAGCAGCGTGGGGGTCGGGGGGGTAGCAGAGACCCAGTACTTC TRBD2 TRBJ2-5 TRBV9 -
CASRTGGIRSDTQYF TGTGCCAGTAGAACAGGGGGCATTCGGTCAGATACGCAGTATTTT TRBD1 TRBJ2-3 TRBV19 -
CASKAGGLYGYTF TGTGCCAGCAAGGCAGGGGGTCTCTATGGCTACACCTTC TRBD1 TRBJ1-2 TRBV6-1 -
CASSPVAGPRTDTQYF TGCGCCAGCAGCCCGGTAGCGGGGCCTCGCACAGATACGCAGTATTTT TRBD2 TRBJ2-3 TRBV5-1 -
CASSVGQASYEQYF TGTGCCAGCAGCGTAGGGCAGGCATCCTACGAGCAGTACTTC - TRBJ2-7 TRBV9 once
CASSQQGGPFLTQYF TGTGCCAGCAGCCAACAGGGGGGCCCATTCCTTACGCAGTATTTT - TRBJ2-3 TRBV14 -
CASSPTQADYEQYF TGTGCCAGCTCACCAACACAGGCCGACTACGAGCAGTACTTC - TRBJ2-7 TRBV18 once
CASSQDEGAGEQFF TGTGCCAGCAGCCAAGATGAGGGGGCGGGGGAGCAGTTCTTC - TRBJ2-1 TRBV4-2 -
CASSLGTGPRYGYTF TGTGCCAGCAGTTTAGGGACAGGCCCTCGCTATGGCTACACCTTC TRBD1 TRBJ1-2 TRBV28 -
CASSPDRGLGETQYF TGCGCCAGCAGTCCCGACAGGGGGCTTGGAGAGACCCAGTACTTC TRBD1 TRBJ2-5 TRBV5-1 -
CASTRDSLNEKLFF TGTGCCAGCACTCGGGACAGCCTGAATGAAAAACTGTTTTTT TRBD1 TRBJ1-4 TRBV6-1 once
CASSLDRRSRQGNNEQFF TGCGCCAGCAGCTTGGACCGCCGTTCTAGACAGGGGAACAATGAGCAGTTCTTC TRBD1 TRBJ2-1 TRBV5-1 -
CASSRKVTGPNTEAFF TGTGCCAGCTCACGGAAGGTAACAGGGCCGAACACTGAAGCTTTCTTT - TRBJ1-1 TRBV18 few
CASGGESGITDTQYF TGCGCCAGCGGGGGGGAGAGCGGCATCACAGATACGCAGTATTTT TRBD2 TRBJ2-3 TRBV10-1 -
CASSDRDSYEQYF TGTGCCAGCAGTGACAGGGACTCCTACGAGCAGTACTTC - TRBJ2-7 TRBV6-1 once
CASSTVPGQGTDTQYF TGCGCCAGCAGCACCGTCCCGGGACAGGGTACAGATACGCAGTATTTT TRBD1 TRBJ2-3 TRBV5-1 -
CASSRVFDEQFF TGTGCCAGTAGCCGGGTATTCGATGAGCAGTTCTTC - TRBJ2-1 TRBV15 once
CASSHDRAWEAFF TGTGCCAGCAGCCATGACAGGGCATGGGAAGCTTTCTTT TRBD1 TRBJ1-1 TRBV5-8 -